A selection of T cell receptor beta chains follows, all from one sample in a study of Ad26.COV2.S vaccination and SARS-CoV-2 variants. Assay used: immunoSEQ multiplex PCR; TCRdb lists only in-frame clones, some missing. The sample includes some 320,000 clones, around 85% of them seen just once. This sample comprised peripheral blood, obtained in a trial of Ad26.COV2.S vaccine versus placebo. The receptor source for this set is a person aged 18-60 years who received the Ad26.COV2.S COVID-19 vaccine or a placebo. Both conserved end residues are part of each CDR3. A D gene is named only where the DNA matches it firmly. The size of a clone is reported for some rows only, either as once, few or many, or as a class for expanded clones.

-,TRBD1,TRBJ2-7,TRBV20-1,CSVRQGYEQYF,TGCAGCGTCAGACAGGGCTACGAGCAGTACTTC
-,TRBD1,TRBJ2-7,TRBV6-1,CASSATLGTGGYEQYF,TGTGCCAGCAGTGCCACTCTTGGGACAGGGGGCTACGAGCAGTACTTC
-,TRBD1,TRBJ2-3,TRBV5-8,CASSPTGYADTQYF,TGTGCCAGCAGCCCGACAGGGTATGCAGATACGCAGTATTTT
-,TRBD1,TRBJ1-5,TRBV7-6,CASSSQGNQPQHF,TGTGCCAGCAGCTCACAGGGGAATCAGCCCCAGCATTTT
-,TRBD1,TRBJ2-3,TRBV28,CASKGALDTQYF,TGTGCCAGCAAGGGGGCGTTGGATACGCAGTATTTT
-,-,TRBJ1-1,TRBV30,CAWSVRFRRNTEAFF,TGTGCCTGGAGTGTACGATTCAGGAGGAACACTGAAGCTTTCTTT
-,-,TRBJ1-1,TRBV3-1/TRBV3-2,CASSQGSGSLTEAFF,TGTGCCAGCAGCCAAGGATCAGGTAGTTTGACTGAAGCTTTCTTT
-,TRBD1,TRBJ1-6,TRBV20-1,CSASGQGDSPLHF,TGCAGTGCTAGTGGACAGGGTGATTCACCCCTCCACTTT
-,-,TRBJ1-4,TRBV2,CASSEYLERNNEKLFF,TGTGCCAGCAGTGAATATTTGGAACGGAATAATGAAAAACTGTTTTTT
-,TRBD1,TRBJ2-7,TRBV7-2,CASSYQTGMAYEQYF,TGTGCCAGCAGCTACCAGACAGGGATGGCCTACGAGCAGTACTTC
-,-,TRBJ1-2,TRBV5-1,CASSLGEFPDGYTF,TGCGCCAGCAGCTTGGGGGAATTCCCGGATGGCTACACCTTC
-,TRBD2,TRBJ2-3,TRBV7-2,CASRFPSGGRSDTQYF,TGTGCCAGCAGATTTCCTAGCGGGGGGCGATCAGATACGCAGTATTTT
-,TRBD1,TRBJ1-1,TRBV9,CASSVTGRNTEAFF,TGTGCCAGCAGCGTGACAGGGAGGAACACTGAAGCTTTCTTT
few,-,TRBJ2-2,TRBV28,CASTPWFANTGELFF,TGTGCCAGTACCCCCTGGTTCGCGAACACCGGGGAGCTGTTTTTT
few,-,TRBJ1-3,TRBV7-2,CASSYNGGSGNTIYF,TGTGCCAGCAGCTATAATGGTGGATCTGGAAACACCATATATTTT
-,TRBD2,TRBJ2-2,TRBV5-4,CASSLLAGGTGELFF,TGTGCCAGCTCTTTGCTAGCGGGGGGAACCGGGGAGCTGTTTTTT
once,-,TRBJ2-2,TRBV5-3,CARSSSPRVGGELFF,TGTGCCAGAAGCTCCAGTCCCAGGGTAGGCGGGGAGCTGTTTTTT
-,TRBD2,TRBJ2-2,TRBV7-9,CASSHGTSGFTGELFF,TGTGCCAGCAGCCACGGGACTAGCGGATTCACCGGGGAGCTGTTTTTT
once,TRBD2,TRBJ2-2,TRBV6-2/TRBV6-3,CASSKLAGKNTGELFF,TGTGCCAGCAGTAAACTAGCGGGGAAAAACACCGGGGAGCTGTTTTTT
few,TRBD1,TRBJ2-7,TRBV7-3,CASSLVPGQIYEQYF,TGTGCCAGCAGCTTAGTACCGGGACAGATCTACGAGCAGTACTTC
many,-,TRBJ2-7,TRBV6-5,CASRLSEVSYEQYF,TGTGCCAGCAGGTTGTCGGAAGTCTCCTACGAGCAGTACTTC
-,-,TRBJ2-4,TRBV11-1,CASSLLGVAKNIQYF,TGTGCCAGCAGCTTATTGGGAGTCGCCAAAAACATTCAGTACTTC